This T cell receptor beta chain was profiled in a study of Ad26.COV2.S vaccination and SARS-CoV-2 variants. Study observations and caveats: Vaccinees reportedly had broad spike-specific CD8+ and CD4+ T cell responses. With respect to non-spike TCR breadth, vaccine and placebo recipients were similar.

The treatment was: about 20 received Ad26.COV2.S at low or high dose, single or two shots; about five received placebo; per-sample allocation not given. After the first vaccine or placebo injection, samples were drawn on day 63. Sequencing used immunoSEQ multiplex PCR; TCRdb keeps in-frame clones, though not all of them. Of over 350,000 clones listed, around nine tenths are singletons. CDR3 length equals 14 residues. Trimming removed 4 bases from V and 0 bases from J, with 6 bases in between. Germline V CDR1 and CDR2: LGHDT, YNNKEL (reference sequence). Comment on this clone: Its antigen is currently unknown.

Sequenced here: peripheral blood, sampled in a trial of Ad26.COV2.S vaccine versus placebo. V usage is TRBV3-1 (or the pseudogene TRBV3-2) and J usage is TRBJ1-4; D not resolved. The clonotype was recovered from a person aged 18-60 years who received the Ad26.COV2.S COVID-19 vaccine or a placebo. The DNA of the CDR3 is TGTGCCAGCAGCCTTTTTACAACTAATGAAAAACTGTTTTTT. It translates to CASSLFTTNEKLFF.